This T cell receptor beta chain comes out of a study of Ad26.COV2.S vaccination and SARS-CoV-2 variants. The CDR3 loop spans 12 amino acids. Germline V gene lookup returns CDR1 SGHDN and CDR2 FVKESK. The V end was cut by 4 bases, the J end by 8 bases, with 11 bases between. Method: immunoSEQ multiplex PCR; TCRdb's copy keeps in-frame clones and lacks some. The data hold about 350,000 clones, with 92% observed a single time. With respect to this clone: Its antigen remains unidentified.

Overall study results and limits: Researchers reported similar non-spike TCR breadth in vaccine and placebo recipients. In vaccinated individuals, spike-specific CD8+ and CD4+ T cell responses reportedly displayed substantial breadth. People who got the vaccine had more spike-specific TCR breadth than people who got placebo. Measurements of TCR breadth and depth may have given underestimates of the total T cell responses.

The sequenced sample was peripheral blood, obtained after recovery from COVID-19. V usage is TRBV14 and J usage is TRBJ1-2; D perhaps matches TRBD1 (6 bases). The sequence came from a human donor who had recovered from COVID-19. CDR3 loop: CASSPGEHGYTF. CDR3 DNA: TGTGCCAGCAGCCCAGGGGAACACGGCTACACCTTC.